This is a list of T cell receptor beta chains from one sample in a study of a mutant IDH1 vaccine in newly diagnosed glioma. For these receptors, no antigen is known. Measured with immunoSEQ multiplex PCR; TCRdb has only the in-frame clones, and not every one. The sample includes around 31,000 clones, 90% of them seen just once. The sample in question was PBMCs, obtained from a glioma patient whose treatment included an IDH1 peptide vaccine. These receptor sequences come from a man aged 18 to 30 with glioma. Each CDR3 is given with its conserved first and last residue. Each record gives: V gene, clone size, CDR3 protein. Clone size, where shown, is once, few, many, or a class for clones that have expanded.

v_call: TRBV18; clone_size: .; cdr3_aa: CASSPGAGGPDEQYF
v_call: TRBV2; clone_size: .; cdr3_aa: CASSEDWSSLYTEAFF
v_call: TRBV6-5; clone_size: .; cdr3_aa: CASSYLSPRGTEAFF
v_call: TRBV18; clone_size: .; cdr3_aa: CASSPVDGHYGYTF
v_call: TRBV2; clone_size: .; cdr3_aa: CASSPLTGPPGANVLTF
v_call: TRBV13; clone_size: .; cdr3_aa: CASSLEGSGMNTEAFF
v_call: TRBV6-6; clone_size: .; cdr3_aa: CASSPTASAEAFF
v_call: TRBV25-1; clone_size: once; cdr3_aa: CASRPGTSLFETQYF
v_call: TRBV6-1; clone_size: .; cdr3_aa: CATDQAANEQFF
v_call: TRBV6-5; clone_size: .; cdr3_aa: CASSGAGANYGYTF
v_call: TRBV29-1; clone_size: .; cdr3_aa: CSVSGRGTGSTDTQYF
v_call: TRBV19; clone_size: .; cdr3_aa: CASSMWTEAFF
v_call: TRBV28; clone_size: .; cdr3_aa: CASSNTESSYNEQFF
v_call: TRBV28; clone_size: .; cdr3_aa: CASSPSRQGRAEAFF
v_call: TRBV4-1; clone_size: .; cdr3_aa: CASSQWSGRAEAFF
v_call: TRBV10-3; clone_size: few; cdr3_aa: CAISEGQGGYNQPQHF
v_call: TRBV6-5; clone_size: .; cdr3_aa: CASRRERGLNTEAFF
v_call: TRBV6-6; clone_size: .; cdr3_aa: CASSYSGDSNQPQHF
v_call: TRBV7-2; clone_size: once; cdr3_aa: CASSTRQGGVGYEQYF
v_call: TRBV4-1; clone_size: .; cdr3_aa: CASSLFGQGGDYGYTF
v_call: TRBV4-3; clone_size: .; cdr3_aa: CASSLQAGVGSSTDTQYF
v_call: TRBV5-6; clone_size: once; cdr3_aa: CASSGITDTQYF
v_call: TRBV6-5; clone_size: few; cdr3_aa: CASSYGTGHNYGYTF
v_call: TRBV5-8; clone_size: few; cdr3_aa: CASSLVTGGPEAFF
v_call: TRBV28; clone_size: .; cdr3_aa: CASSPALPNQPQHF
v_call: TRBV18; clone_size: .; cdr3_aa: CASSPGTTSDTQYF
v_call: TRBV6-5; clone_size: .; cdr3_aa: CASSHPRGGQETQYF
v_call: TRBV10-3; clone_size: .; cdr3_aa: CAISGSPWGGLSYEQYF
v_call: TRBV4-2; clone_size: .; cdr3_aa: CASSRDRNNYGYTF
v_call: TRBV6-5; clone_size: .; cdr3_aa: CASSLWTSGYYEQYF
v_call: TRBV6-1; clone_size: few; cdr3_aa: CASSEASGSSYEQYF
v_call: TRBV5-5; clone_size: .; cdr3_aa: CASSLDSQETQYF
v_call: TRBV29-1; clone_size: .; cdr3_aa: CSVAGNEQFF
v_call: TRBV18; clone_size: .; cdr3_aa: CASSPRRGYEQYF
v_call: TRBV2; clone_size: few; cdr3_aa: CASSEALHWGGRGNTEAFF
v_call: TRBV28; clone_size: .; cdr3_aa: CASSAFKGQGFYGYTF
v_call: TRBV10-3; clone_size: .; cdr3_aa: CAISDWKSMGGYTF
v_call: TRBV30; clone_size: .; cdr3_aa: CAWSVLGRETQYF
v_call: TRBV4-3; clone_size: .; cdr3_aa: CASSQEGGAGANVLTF
v_call: TRBV5-1; clone_size: .; cdr3_aa: CASSLGGTDLGSPLHF
v_call: TRBV28; clone_size: .; cdr3_aa: CASSTPTGFQYF
v_call: TRBV2; clone_size: .; cdr3_aa: CASRVGLANNEQFF
v_call: TRBV5-5; clone_size: .; cdr3_aa: CASSRQGVTGELFF
v_call: TRBV4-1; clone_size: .; cdr3_aa: CASSQASGTLNTEAFF
v_call: TRBV7-2; clone_size: .; cdr3_aa: CASSLKVSQPQHF
v_call: TRBV7-9; clone_size: .; cdr3_aa: CASSWSPDGYNEQFF
v_call: TRBV19; clone_size: .; cdr3_aa: CASSIGRTSGSPDTQYF
v_call: TRBV15; clone_size: .; cdr3_aa: CATSRAGQGLNTEAFF
v_call: TRBV7-2; clone_size: .; cdr3_aa: CASSLTQETQYF
v_call: TRBV27; clone_size: .; cdr3_aa: CASSVNPSYEQYF
v_call: TRBV28; clone_size: .; cdr3_aa: CASSLPGVRGNTIYF
v_call: TRBV6-5; clone_size: .; cdr3_aa: CASSAGQYGYTF
v_call: TRBV5-6; clone_size: .; cdr3_aa: CASSLDLGANSPLHF
v_call: TRBV19; clone_size: .; cdr3_aa: CASNEGGTGTYEQYF
v_call: TRBV7-9; clone_size: .; cdr3_aa: CASSLVSLQRGNQPQHF
v_call: TRBV4-3; clone_size: .; cdr3_aa: CASSQISGGGPYEQYF
v_call: TRBV6-1; clone_size: .; cdr3_aa: CASFSRDRVDTIYF
v_call: TRBV29-1; clone_size: .; cdr3_aa: CSVEGTGEAKNIQYF
v_call: TRBV5-1; clone_size: .; cdr3_aa: CASSLRRNEQFF
v_call: TRBV15; clone_size: .; cdr3_aa: CATSRARGQRETQYF